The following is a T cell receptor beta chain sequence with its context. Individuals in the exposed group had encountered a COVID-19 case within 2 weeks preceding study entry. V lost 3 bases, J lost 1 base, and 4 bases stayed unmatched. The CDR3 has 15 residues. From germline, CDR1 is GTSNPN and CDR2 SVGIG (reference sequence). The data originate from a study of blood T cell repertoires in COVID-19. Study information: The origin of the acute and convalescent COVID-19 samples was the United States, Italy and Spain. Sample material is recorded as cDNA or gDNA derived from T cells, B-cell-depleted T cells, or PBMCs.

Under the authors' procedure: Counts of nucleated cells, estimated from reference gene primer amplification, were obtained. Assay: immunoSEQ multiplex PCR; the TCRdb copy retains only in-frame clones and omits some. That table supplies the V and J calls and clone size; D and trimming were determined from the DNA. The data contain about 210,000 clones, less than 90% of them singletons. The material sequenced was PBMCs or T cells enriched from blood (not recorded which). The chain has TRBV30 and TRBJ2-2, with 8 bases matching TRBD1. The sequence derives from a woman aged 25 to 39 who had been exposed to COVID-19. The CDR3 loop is CAWSSGTGNTGELFF. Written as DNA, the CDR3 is TGTGCCTGGAGCTCCGGGACAGGGAACACCGGGGAGCTGTTTTTT.